The 24 T cell receptor beta chains below all came from one sample that was sequenced in a study of blood T cell repertoires in COVID-19. Using immunoSEQ multiplex PCR, the repertoire was profiled, and TCRdb retains in-frame clones only, with some absent. The sample includes tens of thousands of clones, about 83% of them seen just once. Sequencing was performed on peripheral blood. These receptors were taken from a human donor in a cohort sampled during active COVID-19.

The genes are TRBV5-1 and TRBJ1-3; tentative D call: TRBD1 (6 bases). V was pared by 4 bases and J by 0 bases, with 11 bases between. Germline loops: CDR1 SGHRS, CDR2 YFSETQ. CDR3 length: 15 amino acids. As DNA, the CDR3 is TGCGCCAGCAGCCAGACAGGAGGCTCTGGAAACACCATATATTTT. This encodes CASSQTGGSGNTIYF.

The V and J genes are TRBV6-6 and TRBJ2-3, with D perhaps matching TRBD2 (5 bases). Germline loops: CDR1 MNHNY, CDR2 SVGAGI (reference sequence). The CDR3 length is 13 residues. The V end lost 0 bases, the J end lost 4 bases, and 5 bases lay between the germline ends. In DNA form, the CDR3 reads TGTGCCAGCAGTTACTCGCGGGCAGATACGCAGTATTTT. It is translated as CASSYSRADTQYF.

This clone has just a few counts. This chain uses TRBV6-5 with TRBJ2-7; 11 positions agree with TRBD1. The CDR3 consists of 13 residues. Germline trimming cut 10 bases from V and 5 bases from J; bases unmatched to any gene: 7. Germline CDR1 is MNHEY and CDR2 is SVGAGI. As DNA, the CDR3 is TGTGCCAACGGGAGGACAGGGGGCGACGAGCAGTACTTC. Translated, it gives CANGRTGGDEQYF.

The genes are TRBV29-1 and TRBJ1-1; 10 bases align to TRBD1. The V gene's germline CDR1 is SQVTM and CDR2 ANQGSEA. The ends lost 7 bases at V and 4 bases at J; junction bases unmatched: 3. The CDR3 has 12 amino acids. This CDR3 is CSGGTGVTEAFF. The DNA for the CDR3 is TGCAGCGGGGGGACAGGGGTCACTGAAGCTTTCTTT.

The chain couples TRBV30 to TRBJ1-1; TRBD1 agrees at 7 bases. CDR3 length equals 14 residues. The germline V gene has CDR1 GTSNPN and CDR2 SVGIG (reference sequence). V dropped 1 base and J dropped 7; count of bases not matched to a gene: 9. In nucleotides, the CDR3 is TGTGCCTGGAGTGAATTATCCGGGACAGTTGAAGCTTTCTTT. Protein product: CAWSELSGTVEAFF.

The chain uses TRBV18 and TRBJ2-5; D possibly corresponds to TRBD1 (5 bases). This CDR3 comprises 14 residues. Trimming left V 3 bases short and J 2 bases short, with 10 bases between. Germline V gives CDR1 KGHSH, CDR2 LQKENI. DNA for the CDR3: TGTGCCAGCTCACCGAGAGACAGACAAGAGACCCAGTACTTC. This sequence encodes CASSPRDRQETQYF. The entire variable domain, with the rest obtained from reference TRBV18 and TRBJ2-5, is as follows: NAGVMQNPRHLVRRRGQEARLRCSPMKGHSHVYWYRQLPEEGLKFMVYLQKENIIDESGMPKERFSAEFPKEGPSILRIQQVVRGDSAAYFCASSPRDRQETQYFGPGTRLLVL.

This chain uses TRBV9 with TRBJ1-2; unclear D gene. This CDR3 spans 15 amino acids. Germline CDR1 is SGDLS and CDR2 is YYNGEE. The ends were cut back, 2 bases at V and 6 bases at J, with 17 bases in the middle. DNA for the CDR3: TGTGCCAGCAGCGTTTCCCCCGGAGCGCTGGATGGCTACACCTTC. Translation: CASSVSPGALDGYTF.

The J gene is TRBJ1-1, the V gene TRBV24-1; the D gene is possibly TRBD1 (6 bases). The V end lost 9 bases, the J end lost 0 bases, and 10 bases lay between the germline ends. The germline V gene has CDR1 KGHDR and CDR2 SFDVKD. The CDR3 contains 13 residues. For the CDR3, the DNA is TGTGCCACCCGGGGGGCGGTGAACACTGAAGCTTTCTTT. This sequence encodes CATRGAVNTEAFF.

V usage is TRBV6-5 and J usage is TRBJ1-1; D ambiguous. The CDR3 extends over 13 amino acids. Germline CDR1 reads MNHEY; CDR2 reads SVGAGI. Trimming removed 6 bases at V and 4 bases at J, with 12 bases between. The CDR3 DNA sequence: TGTGCCAGCAGACCACAGCAAACCACTGAAGCTTTCTTT. It yields the protein CASRPQQTTEAFF.

This chain joins TRBV7-9 and TRBJ2-1, with D maybe TRBD1 (6 bases). The CDR3 totals 12 residues. Trimming cost V 6 bases and J 7 bases, with 10 bases left between them. Germline CDR1 SEHNR, CDR2 FQNEAQ (reference sequence). The DNA of the CDR3 is TGTGCCAGCAGTTTAAGGGGGAATGAGCAGTTCTTC. Its protein is CASSLRGNEQFF. Using reference TRBV7-9 and TRBJ2-1 for the parts outside the CDR3, the full variable domain is DTGVSQNPRHKITKRGQNVTFRCDPISEHNRLYWYRQTLGQGPEFLTYFQNEAQLEKSRLLSDRFSAERPKGSFSTLEIQRTEQGDSAMYLCASSLRGNEQFFGPGTRLTVL.

The CDR3 region has the DNA TGCGCCAGCAGCTTGGTCGGCAGGGAATCACCCCTCCACTTT. Translating gives CASSLVGRESPLHF. The gene calls are TRBV5-1 and TRBJ1-6; the D gene is possibly TRBD1 (5 bases). V was trimmed by 0 bases and J by 10 bases, leaving 11 bases between them. Germline values: CDR1 SGHRS, CDR2 YFSETQ. The CDR3 extends over 14 amino acids. Looking up the rest from reference TRBV5-1 and TRBJ1-6 gives the full variable domain: KAGVTQTPRYLIKTRGQQVTLSCSPISGHRSVSWYQQTPGQGLQFLFEYFSETQRNKGNFPGRFSGRQFSNSRSEMNVSTLELGDSALYLCASSLVGRESPLHFGNGTRLTVT.

The chain has TRBV19 and TRBJ2-7; TRBD1 agrees at 9 bases. Per germline, CDR1 LNHDA and CDR2 SQIVND (reference sequence). The V gene end was trimmed by 4 bases and the J gene end by 6 bases; junction bases not matched to a gene: 7. The CDR3 length is 14 residues. CDR3 in amino acids: CASSTTGGRTEQYF. The CDR3, as DNA: TGTGCCAGTAGTACCACAGGGGGCAGGACCGAGCAGTACTTC.

The gene calls are TRBV19 and TRBJ2-2, with 8 bases matching TRBD1. The V segment lost 5 bases and the J segment 6 bases; nucleotides outside the gene matches: 5. CDR1 is LNHDA and CDR2 is SQIVND in the germline V gene (reference sequence). This CDR3 region has 14 residues. This CDR3 is CASSAQGAAGELFF. CDR3 bases: TGTGCCAGTAGTGCCCAGGGGGCTGCCGGGGAGCTGTTTTTT.

The chain combines TRBV7-9 with TRBJ1-3; D gene uncertain. Trimming removed 4 bases at V and 7 bases at J, with 17 bases between. The CDR3 spans 15 residues. Looked up from germline, CDR1 is SEHNR and CDR2 is FQNEAQ (reference sequence). The CDR3 here is CASSSWTKGGNTIYF. DNA of the CDR3: TGTGCCAGCAGCTCCTGGACCAAAGGAGGCAACACCATATATTTT.

The chain employs TRBV10-3 and TRBJ1-2; D might be TRBD1 (6 bases). With 8 bases removed from V and 5 bases from J, the gap between germline ends came to 24 bases. CDR3 length: 16 amino acids. Per germline, CDR1 ENHRY and CDR2 SYGVKD. Here the CDR3 reads CAIQEGTGQNKYGYTF. The CDR3 DNA sequence: TGTGCCATCCAAGAGGGTACCGGACAGAATAAATATGGCTACACCTTC.

The rearrangement uses TRBV5-1 and TRBJ2-7; D may be TRBD2 (6 bases). V lost 0 bases, J lost 6 bases, and 10 bases lay in between. The CDR3 contains 13 residues. Germline V gives CDR1 SGHRS, CDR2 YFSETQ. CDR3 sequence reads: CASSLGPAGEQYF. The CDR3 DNA reads TGCGCCAGCAGCTTGGGTCCAGCGGGCGAGCAGTACTTC.

This chain joins TRBV5-1 and TRBJ2-7; no clear D gene. Trimming left V 0 bases short and J 6 bases short, with 10 bases between. There are 13 residues in the CDR3. Per the germline V gene, CDR1 is SGHRS and CDR2 is YFSETQ. CDR3 amino acids: CASSLASGSEQYF. The DNA for the CDR3 is TGCGCCAGCAGCTTGGCCTCAGGTTCCGAGCAGTACTTC.

V usage is TRBV6-4 and J usage is TRBJ2-3; 9 positions agree with TRBD2. Trimming at V came to 6 bases and at J to 5 bases, leaving 15 bases not matched to a gene. Germline lookup yields CDR1 MRHNA and CDR2 SNTAGT. CDR3 length: 17 residues. The CDR3 here is CASSASLAGGRIDTQYF. The CDR3 DNA sequence: TGTGCCAGCAGCGCCTCGCTGGCGGGGGGGCGCATAGATACGCAGTATTTT.

The chain employs TRBV5-1 and TRBJ1-2, with D possibly TRBD1 on 6 matching bases. Germline assignment: CDR1 SGHRS and CDR2 YFSETQ. CDR3 length: 16 amino acids. With 1 base removed from V and 2 bases from J, the gap between germline ends came to 15 bases. CDR3 sequence (DNA): TGCGCCAGCAGCTTGTCGGGTCGAGACAGGAACTATGGCTACACCTTC. Translation gives CASSLSGRDRNYGYTF. Using reference TRBV5-1 and TRBJ1-2 for the parts outside the CDR3, the full variable domain is KAGVTQTPRYLIKTRGQQVTLSCSPISGHRSVSWYQQTPGQGLQFLFEYFSETQRNKGNFPGRFSGRQFSNSRSEMNVSTLELGDSALYLCASSLSGRDRNYGYTFGSGTRLTVV.

This clone occurred a few times. V gene TRBV6-6 combines with J gene TRBJ2-7; a weak D match, TRBD1 (6 bases). Germline-derived CDR1 and CDR2 are MNHNY and SVGAGI (reference sequence). V lost 6 bases and J 0 bases, leaving 15 bases between the germline ends. CDR3 length: 15 amino acids. CDR3 DNA: TGTGCCAGCAGGGGGGCGTTGGCGGCCTCCTACGAGCAGTACTTC. Translated, it gives CASRGALAASYEQYF.

The chain couples TRBV7-2 to TRBJ2-7; TRBD2 matches 9 bases. V lost 1 base, J lost 7 bases, and 8 bases stayed unmatched. CDR1 is SGHTA and CDR2 is FQGNSA in the germline V gene. CDR3 length equals 15 residues. The CDR3 DNA reads TGTGCCAGCAGCTTAGATGGTGCGGGGGGGAATGAGCAGTACTTC. Its protein product is CASSLDGAGGNEQYF. Variable domain in full (rest from reference TRBV7-2 and TRBJ2-7): GAGVSQSPSNKVTEKGKDVELRCDPISGHTALYWYRQSLGQGLEFLIYFQGNSAPDKSGLPSDRFSAERTGGSVSTLTIQRTQQEDSAVYLCASSLDGAGGNEQYFGPGTRLTVT.

Only one count was recorded for this clone. The DNA is left out, because the CDR3 cannot be placed on it with certainty; the CDR3 is given as TCRdb lists it. The V and J genes are TRBV28 and TRBJ1-1; TRBD1 reflects the table's D call only, with no check against the DNA. CDR1 is MDHEN, CDR2 SYDVKM, per germline. The CDR3 is 16 amino acids in total, end residues counted. CDR3 residues: CASSSSWTGAGTEAFF.

The chain employs TRBV11-2 and TRBJ2-1; 7 positions agree with TRBD2. With 7 bases clipped from V and 12 bases from J, the junction kept 12 bases outside the gene matches. Germline V gene data show CDR1 as SGHAT and CDR2 as FQNNGV. The CDR3 extends over 13 amino acids. The CDR3 DNA is TGTGCCAGCATTAAAGGGATTTCGGGGGGGCAGTTCTTC. Encoded protein: CASIKGISGGQFF.

V is TRBV3-1 (or the pseudogene TRBV3-2) and J is TRBJ1-2; maybe TRBD1 (5 bases). Germline lookup yields CDR1 LGHDT and CDR2 YNNKEL (reference sequence). The CDR3 consists of 13 residues. V lost 1 base to trimming and J lost 8 bases, with 11 bases between them. As DNA, the CDR3 is TGTGCCAGCAGCCAAGCGGCGGGGGTCGGCTACACCTTC. Translating gives CASSQAAGVGYTF.